This T cell receptor (beta chain) was retrieved from a study of T-cell reconstitution after alpha-beta-depleted transplantation in children. Whole-study results and caveats: At the one-year point after transplant, T-cell counts and TCRbeta diversity were found to come mostly from T cells that had been newly produced. Diversity of TCRbeta at day 60 was high in some patients, arising from surviving recipient T cells and thymic progenitors. Reports say that about two months after transplant, the alpha-beta T cells came out of several hundred graft clones that had expanded.

TCRbeta library construction was performed incorporating unique molecular identifiers. TCRdb processed the PCR reads anew with MiXCR; each CDR3 protein has one entry. This sample has over 25,000 distinct CDR3 sequences, with under 7.5% found just once. Within the sample, this clonotype is medium-sized (0.01 to 0.1%). Its antigen is unidentified. This CDR3 comprises 13 residues. The germline V gene encodes CDR1 SQVTM and CDR2 ANQGSEA. Between the trimmed V and J ends, which lost 4 bases and 9 bases, there was a span of 17 bases. The receptor was derived from a child younger than two who had a stem cell transplant for acute myeloid leukemia, so the T cells may come from the graft donor. The V call is TRBV29-1, the J call TRBJ2-3, with D perhaps TRBD2 (7 bases). Sequenced material: peripheral blood, taken 60 days after TCRalphabeta/CD19-depleted stem cell transplant. The CDR3 reads CSVAGAGTLTQYF. The CDR3, as DNA: TGCAGCGTTGCCGGAGCGGGGACATTGACGCAGTATTTT.